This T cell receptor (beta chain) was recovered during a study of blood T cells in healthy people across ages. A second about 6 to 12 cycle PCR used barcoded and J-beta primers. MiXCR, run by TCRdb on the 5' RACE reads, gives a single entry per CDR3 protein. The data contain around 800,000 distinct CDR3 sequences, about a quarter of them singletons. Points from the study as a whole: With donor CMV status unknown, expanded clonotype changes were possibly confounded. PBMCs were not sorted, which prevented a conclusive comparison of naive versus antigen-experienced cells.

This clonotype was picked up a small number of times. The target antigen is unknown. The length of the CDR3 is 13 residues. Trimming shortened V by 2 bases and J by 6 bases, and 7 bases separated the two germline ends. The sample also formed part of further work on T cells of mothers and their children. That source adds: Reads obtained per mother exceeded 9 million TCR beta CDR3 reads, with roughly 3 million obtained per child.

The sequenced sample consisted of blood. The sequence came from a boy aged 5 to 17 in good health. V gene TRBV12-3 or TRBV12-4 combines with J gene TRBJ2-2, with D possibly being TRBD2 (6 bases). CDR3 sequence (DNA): TGTGCCAGCAGTTTATGGGGGGCCGGGGAGCTGTTTTTT. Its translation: CASSLWGAGELFF.